The 32 T cell receptor beta chains below were found in one sample sequenced in a study of CD8 T cells in ankylosing spondylitis. One entry per CDR3 protein results from TCRdb running MiXCR on the 5' RACE reads. The sample has approximately 260,000 distinct CDR3 sequences; 18% are singletons. The sequencing input was blood, either unsorted or a sorted T cell fraction (not recorded which). The receptors derive from a male donor with ankylosing spondylitis or in good health (not recorded which).

The table lists this clonotype with many counts. The chain combines TRBV28 with TRBJ2-7, with D perhaps TRBD2 (5 bases). Trimming took 5 bases from V and 0 from J, leaving 17 bases between them. This CDR3 has 16 amino acids. Germline V CDR1 and CDR2: MDHEN, SYDVKM. CDR3 sequence (DNA): TGTGCCAGCAGTCCAAGGGCAGCGGTAAGCTCCTACGAGCAGTACTTC. Its protein is CASSPRAAVSSYEQYF.

This clonotype appeared a few times. The rearrangement joins TRBV4-2 to TRBJ2-1, with 7 bases that match TRBD1. Per the germline V gene, CDR1 is LGHNA and CDR2 is YNFKEQ. V trimming: 2 bases; J trimming: 9 bases; junction bases outside the gene matches: 7. CDR3 size: 14 residues. CDR3 loop: CASSQPGQRVEQFF. CDR3 coding DNA: TGTGCCAGCAGCCAACCGGGACAGCGAGTTGAGCAGTTCTTC.

This clonotype was observed at least ten times. The CDR3 sequence: CASSLEEIGTGELFF. CDR3 bases: TGTGCCAGCAGCTTGGAAGAGATAGGCACCGGGGAGCTGTTTTTT. The V and J genes are TRBV5-5 and TRBJ2-2; no firm D call. Germline CDR1 SGHKS, CDR2 YYEKEE (reference sequence). Trimming shortened V by 0 bases and J by 4 bases, and 10 bases separated the two germline ends. The CDR3 is 15 amino acids.

The chain couples TRBV7-2 to TRBJ2-6; D gene unclear. CDR3 length: 17 amino acids. Germline values: CDR1 SGHTA, CDR2 FQGNSA. Trimming shortened V by 3 bases and J by 0 bases, and 12 bases separated the two germline ends. The CDR3 coding sequence is TGTGCCAGCAGCTTCCCGGCCCCGAACTCTGGGGCCAACGTCCTGACTTTC. Residues: CASSFPAPNSGANVLTF. The full variable domain, its missing parts supplied by reference TRBV7-2 and TRBJ2-6, is GAGVSQSPSNKVTEKGKDVELRCDPISGHTALYWYRQSLGQGLEFLIYFQGNSAPDKSGLPSDRFSAERTGGSVSTLTIQRTQQEDSAVYLCASSFPAPNSGANVLTFGAGSRLTVL.

In this sample, this clonotype turned up a few times. The rearrangement links TRBV27 to TRBJ2-7; D ambiguous. V was trimmed by 1 base and J by 0 bases, leaving 13 bases between them. The germline V gene has CDR1 MNHEY and CDR2 SMNVEV (reference sequence). This CDR3 contains 16 residues. The CDR3 reads CASSLYPGPSSYEQYF. As DNA, the CDR3 is TGTGCCAGCAGTTTATATCCCGGCCCTAGCTCCTACGAGCAGTACTTC.

This clonotype was picked up a small number of times. The J gene is TRBJ2-5, the V gene TRBV6-1; D may be TRBD2 (6 bases). This CDR3 contains 19 residues. Per the germline V gene, CDR1 is MNHNS and CDR2 is SASEGT. V lost 4 bases and J lost 5, with 29 bases in between. The CDR3, as DNA: TGTGCCAGCAGTGCCCCCCCGGGAGATGTTTGGAAAACTGGGGAGACCCAGTACTTC. Translation gives CASSAPPGDVWKTGETQYF.

At least ten counts were recorded for this clonotype. The gene calls are TRBV5-1 and TRBJ2-3, with TRBD2 identical over 8 bases. This CDR3 is 15 amino acids long. Trimming took 2 bases from V and 3 from J; bases not matched to a gene: 5. From germline, CDR1 is SGHRS and CDR2 YFSETQ. The DNA of the CDR3 is TGCGCCAGCAGCTTCAACGAGCGGGAGACAGATACGCAGTATTTT. It translates to CASSFNERETDTQYF.

This clonotype showed up just a few times. This sequence joins TRBV27 and TRBJ2-1; TRBD2 matches 16 bases. From germline, CDR1 is MNHEY and CDR2 SMNVEV (reference sequence). Unmatched junction bases numbered 14, after V lost 5 bases and J lost 4 bases. The CDR3 extends over 20 amino acids. The CDR3 DNA reads as TGTGCCAGCAGTCCGTCGTGGACAGGGACTAGCGGGAGGGAATACAATGAGCAGTTCTTC. It codes for CASSPSWTGTSGREYNEQFF.

The chain recombines TRBV4-1 with TRBJ2-1; maybe TRBD2 (5 bases). There are 19 residues in the CDR3. The V end was cut by 1 base, the J end by 3 bases, with 22 bases between. Per germline, CDR1 MGHRA and CDR2 YSYEKL. Here the CDR3 reads CASSQVRDSGWRFYNEQFF. The DNA for the CDR3 is TGCGCCAGCAGCCAAGTCCGAGATTCGGGGTGGCGCTTCTACAATGAGCAGTTCTTC.

This clonotype was picked up a small number of times. The rearrangement joins TRBV7-8 to TRBJ1-1, with a tentative D call TRBD1 (5 bases). This CDR3 is built from 16 residues. In germline, CDR1 is SGHVS, CDR2 FQNEAQ. V was shortened by 0 bases and J by 3 bases, with 14 bases between the two germline ends. The CDR3: CASSLALRDGHTEAFF. The CDR3, as DNA: TGTGCCAGCAGCTTAGCGCTCAGGGACGGGCACACTGAAGCTTTCTTT.

V gene TRBV3-1 combines with J gene TRBJ2-1; D call uncertain. V shed 4 bases and J shed 0 bases, with 10 bases lying between them. In germline, CDR1 is LGHDT, CDR2 YNNKEL (reference sequence). The CDR3 covers 15 residues. Written as DNA, the CDR3 is TGTGCCAGCAGCCCTTGGGGAAGCTCCTACAATGAGCAGTTCTTC. Translation gives CASSPWGSSYNEQFF.

In this sample, this clonotype turned up a few times. The chain combines TRBV4-3 with TRBJ1-4; tentatively, D is TRBD1 (6 bases). CDR1 is LGHNA and CDR2 is YSLEER in the germline V gene. Trimming pared 1 base from V and 8 bases from J, leaving 14 bases between. The CDR3 is 15 amino acids. The CDR3 region is CASSQVPGAGEKLFF. For the CDR3, the DNA is TGCGCCAGCAGCCAAGTGCCGGGGGCTGGAGAAAAACTGTTTTTT.

The V gene is TRBV27, the J gene TRBJ2-2; the D gene is possibly TRBD1 (6 bases). Germline CDR1 and CDR2: MNHEY and SMNVEV (reference sequence). The ends were cut back, 4 bases at V and 1 base at J, with 7 bases in the middle. This CDR3 is 14 amino acids long. The CDR3 region has the DNA TGTGCCAGCAGTTGGGGACAGAACACCGGGGAGCTGTTTTTT. Amino acids: CASSWGQNTGELFF.

This clonotype was found a few times. The V call is TRBV27, the J call TRBJ2-5, with TRBD2 as a possible D gene (5 bases). CDR3 length: 15 amino acids. Germline CDR1 and CDR2: MNHEY and SMNVEV (reference sequence). Trimming cost V 6 bases and J 1 base, with 15 bases left between them. The CDR3 DNA reads as TGTGCCAGCAGCTCGCTGGAGAGGGTCCAAGAGACCCAGTACTTC. Encoded protein: CASSSLERVQETQYF.

This clonotype was observed many times. The J gene is TRBJ2-1, the V gene TRBV4-2; no clear D gene. The germline CDR1 and CDR2 sequences are LGHNA and YNFKEQ. Trimming left V 0 bases short and J 8 bases short, with 20 bases between. The CDR3 length is 17 residues. This CDR3 reads CASSQEGLGYLTDEQFF. As DNA, the CDR3 is TGTGCCAGCAGCCAAGAAGGTCTGGGTTACCTTACTGATGAGCAGTTCTTC.

The chain joins TRBV7-3 to TRBJ2-5; 9 positions agree with TRBD2. From germline, CDR1 is SGHTA and CDR2 FQGTGA. V was pared by 3 bases and J by 5 bases, with 7 bases of the junction left unmatched. The CDR3 contains 15 residues. CDR3: CASSLDLAGPETQYF. The CDR3 DNA is TGTGCCAGCAGCTTGGATCTAGCGGGACCGGAGACCCAGTACTTC.

Notes on this clonotype: A clone one base away is much larger, so this may be a read error. J is TRBJ2-1 and V is TRBV7-9; tentatively, D is TRBD1 or TRBD2 (5 bases each). Germline values: CDR1 SEHNR, CDR2 FQNEAQ (reference sequence). Between the trimmed V and J ends, which lost 1 base and 4 bases, there was a span of 14 bases. This CDR3 region has 16 residues. The chain's CDR3 is CASSLVRGSRYNEQFF. The CDR3 nucleotides read TGTGCCAGCAGCTTAGTGAGGGGTTCTCGATACAATGAGCAGTTCTTC. Combining the CDR3 with reference TRBV7-9 and TRBJ2-1 gives the whole variable domain DTGVSQNPRHKITKRGQNVTFRCDPISEHNRLYWYRQTLGQGPEFLTYFQNEAQLEKSRLLSDRFSAERPKGSFSTLEIQRTEQGDSAMYLCASSLVRGSRYNEQFFGPGTRLTVL.

This clonotype was observed a few times. The CDR3, as DNA: TGCGCCAGCAGCCAAGACAGGGAGGCTCCCTACACTGAAGCTTTCTTT. Translating gives CASSQDREAPYTEAFF. V and J are TRBV4-1 and TRBJ1-1; D is perhaps TRBD1 (5 bases). CDR1 and CDR2 from the germline V gene are MGHRA and YSYEKL. V lost 0 bases and J 3 bases, leaving 14 bases between the germline ends. The CDR3 contains 16 residues.

This sequence joins TRBV6-5 and TRBJ2-2, with D uncertain. CDR1 is MNHEY and CDR2 is SVGAGI in the germline V gene. V shed 0 bases and J shed 0 bases, with 8 bases lying between them. The CDR3 loop spans 16 amino acids. The CDR3 DNA is TGTGCCAGCAGTTACTCGCACAGCCCGAACACCGGGGAGCTGTTTTTT. This sequence encodes CASSYSHSPNTGELFF.

This sequence joins TRBV7-8 and TRBJ2-7, with 7 bases fitting TRBD1. With 1 base clipped from V and 0 bases from J, the junction kept 6 bases outside the gene matches. This CDR3 has 16 residues. The V gene's germline CDR1 is SGHVS and CDR2 FQNEAQ. This CDR3 reads CASSLEEPGGSYEQYF. The CDR3 DNA reads TGTGCCAGCAGCTTAGAAGAGCCAGGGGGCTCCTACGAGCAGTACTTC.

This chain joins TRBV20-1 and TRBJ2-1, with a tentative D call TRBD2 (6 bases). CDR1 is DFQATT and CDR2 is SNEGSKA in the germline V gene (reference sequence). The ends were cut back, 2 bases at V and 3 bases at J, with 17 bases in the middle. The CDR3 runs 16 residues. The DNA for the CDR3 is TGCAGTGCTAGACCCCGGAGCGCGGGGCGCTACAATGAGCAGTTCTTC. Protein: CSARPRSAGRYNEQFF.

This clonotype was observed a handful of times. The chain uses TRBV25-1 and TRBJ2-1, with D perhaps TRBD1 or TRBD2 (6 bases each). Germline-derived CDR1 and CDR2 are MGHDK and SYGVNS. This CDR3 has 15 amino acids. The V and J ends lost 3 bases and 3 bases respectively, with 12 bases between them. The CDR3 DNA reads TGTGCCAGCAGTGAGAGACTAGGGGGCTACAATGAGCAGTTCTTC. Protein sequence: CASSERLGGYNEQFF.

This clonotype showed up many times. The V and J genes are TRBV5-1 and TRBJ2-1; TRBD1 is a possible D gene (5 bases). Germline CDR1 SGHRS, CDR2 YFSETQ. V dropped 1 base and J dropped 4 bases, with 6 bases sitting between them. This CDR3 is 13 amino acids long. CDR3 loop: CASSLYRYNEQFF. The CDR3 bases are TGCGCCAGCAGCTTGTACAGGTACAATGAGCAGTTCTTC.

The chain joins TRBV20-1 to TRBJ2-1; D is possibly TRBD1 (6 bases). V was pared by 3 bases and J by 4 bases, with 19 bases between. CDR1 DFQATT and CDR2 SNEGSKA come from the germline V gene (reference sequence). This CDR3 is built from 16 residues. CDR3 region: CSASIGLGARYNEQFF. CDR3 nucleotide sequence: TGCAGTGCTAGCATAGGATTGGGGGCGCGGTACAATGAGCAGTTCTTC.

This clonotype showed up just a few times. The chain uses TRBV7-9 and TRBJ2-1; 10 bases are shared with TRBD2. J lost 8 bases, V lost 1 base, and 8 bases had no gene match. The CDR3 runs 16 residues. The germline CDR1 and CDR2 sequences are SEHNR and FQNEAQ (reference sequence). The CDR3: CASSLVSSGSPHEQFF. The CDR3 DNA sequence: TGTGCCAGCAGCTTAGTCTCTAGCGGGAGCCCCCATGAGCAGTTCTTC.

This chain joins TRBV29-1 and TRBJ2-5, with D maybe TRBD2 (6 bases). CDR3 length: 13 amino acids. V was clipped by 3 bases and J by 1 base, with 9 bases between them. Germline-derived CDR1 and CDR2 are SQVTM and ANQGSEA. The CDR3 DNA reads TGCAGCGTTGACTGGGGACTCCAAGAGACCCAGTACTTC. It codes for CSVDWGLQETQYF.

The table lists this clonotype with a few counts. The J gene is TRBJ1-1, the V gene TRBV20-1; D not resolved. Looked up from germline, CDR1 is DFQATT and CDR2 is SNEGSKA (reference sequence). V lost 0 bases and J lost 3, with 8 bases in between. CDR3 length: 13 amino acids. The CDR3 reads CSAREGIYTEAFF. The CDR3 nucleotides are TGCAGTGCTAGAGAGGGCATCTACACTGAAGCTTTCTTT.

In this sample, this clonotype turned up many times. The CDR3 here is CASSLVRGEQFF. As DNA, the CDR3 is TGCGCCAGCAGCTTAGTAAGGGGTGAGCAGTTCTTC. The chain has TRBV5-1 and TRBJ2-1; possible D gene TRBD1, 5 bases. The CDR3 sequence is 12 residues long. CDR1 is SGHRS, CDR2 YFSETQ, per germline. Deletions cut 2 bases from V and 9 bases from J, with 9 bases between.

This clonotype was recorded a few times. V and J are TRBV4-1 and TRBJ2-5; perhaps TRBD2 as D (6 bases). V was pared by 0 bases and J by 2 bases, with 10 bases between. The CDR3 runs to 15 residues. Germline CDR1 and CDR2: MGHRA and YSYEKL. The CDR3 reads CASSQDQTRQETQYF. CDR3 sequence (DNA): TGCGCCAGCAGCCAAGATCAGACTAGACAAGAGACCCAGTACTTC.

This clonotype was observed many times. V gene TRBV4-1 combines with J gene TRBJ2-1; maybe TRBD2 (5 bases). CDR1 MGHRA and CDR2 YSYEKL come from the germline V gene. The V and J ends lost 2 bases and 9 bases respectively, with 26 bases between them. This CDR3 has 18 amino acids. The CDR3 DNA is TGCGCCAGCAGCCAATCACTCGCCTGGGCGGGCCGAACCCCTGAGCAGTTCTTC. It yields the protein CASSQSLAWAGRTPEQFF.

The chain recombines TRBV13 with TRBJ2-5, with D tentatively TRBD2 (7 bases). The V gene's germline CDR1 is PRHDT and CDR2 FYEKMQ (reference sequence). Trimming left V 6 bases short and J 2 bases short, with 13 bases between. The CDR3 covers 14 residues. CDR3 sequence (DNA): TGTGCCAGCAGTGCTGAGGGGGGGCAAGAGACCCAGTACTTC. This codes for CASSAEGGQETQYF.

This clonotype was counted a few times. The chain recombines TRBV6-5 with TRBJ1-2; the D is unclear. CDR3 size: 13 residues. CDR1 and CDR2 (germline): MNHEY, SVGAGI. The ends were cut back, 2 bases at V and 3 bases at J, with 7 bases in the middle. CDR3 protein: CASSYGEDYGYTF. CDR3 DNA sequence: TGTGCCAGCAGTTACGGGGAAGACTATGGCTACACCTTC.